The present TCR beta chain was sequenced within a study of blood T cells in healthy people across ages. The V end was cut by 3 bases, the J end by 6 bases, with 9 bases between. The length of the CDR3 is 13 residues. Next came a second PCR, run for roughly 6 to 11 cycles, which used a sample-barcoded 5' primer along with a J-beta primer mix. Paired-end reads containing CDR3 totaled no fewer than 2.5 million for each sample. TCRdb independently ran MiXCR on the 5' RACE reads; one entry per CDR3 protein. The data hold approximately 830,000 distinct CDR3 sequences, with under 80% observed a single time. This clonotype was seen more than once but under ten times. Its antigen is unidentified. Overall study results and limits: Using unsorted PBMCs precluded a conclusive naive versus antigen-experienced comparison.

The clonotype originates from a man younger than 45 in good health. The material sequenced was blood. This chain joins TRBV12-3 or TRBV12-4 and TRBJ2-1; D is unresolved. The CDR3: CASSLLPVNEQFF. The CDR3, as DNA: TGTGCCAGCAGTTTGCTCCCAGTCAATGAGCAGTTCTTC.